This record concerns one TCR beta chain sequence. RNA transcripts served as the template for amplifying TCR beta CDR3 regions. Using the HTBI primer set, a first-round RT-PCR was run on the TCR CDR3. From the multiplex PCR reads, TCRdb called clonotypes with MiXCR, one entry per CDR3 protein. This table holds approximately 360,000 distinct CDR3 sequences, just under 25% found once. The V gene lost 4 bases and the J gene lost 1 base, with 10 bases spanning the gap. The CDR3 has 15 residues. CDR1 and CDR2 from the germline V gene are SGHDN and FVKESK. The authors deemed Graves' hyperthyroidism stable absent ophthalmopathy progression within 18 months. Patients were excluded for uncontrolled infection, other autoimmune disease, pregnancy or lactation. Fresh peripheral blood, approximately 9.1 ml, was the source of the PBMCs. This record comes from a study of T cells in Graves' hyperthyroidism and ophthalmopathy.

V gene TRBV14 combines with J gene TRBJ2-2; the D is unclear. Specimen: blood. The sequence was collected from a man aged 45-60 years with Graves' hyperthyroidism. This CDR3 is CASSPISGNTGELFF. CDR3 DNA: TGTGCCAGCAGCCCCATATCCGGGAACACCGGGGAGCTGTTTTTT.